This T cell receptor (beta chain) was sequenced during a study of shared clonotypes between healthy human individuals. Looking at the study overall: Ranging from 18 to 49 in age, donors were two women and a few men.

There are 15 residues in the CDR3. The V end lost 0 bases, the J end lost 0 bases, and 9 bases lay between the germline ends. The V gene's germline CDR1 is SGHVS and CDR2 FQNEAQ. Points on this clone: What it binds is not known.

The assay was run at deep level. Some clones are missing from TCRdb's copy, which holds only in-frame ones; the method was immunoSEQ multiplex PCR. This sample has roughly 2,000,000 clones, with roughly 95% found just once. Whole-study findings and limits: Naive subsets, compared against memory subsets, generally had larger estimated richness values.

Only CD45RO-negative cells positively selected for CCR7 counted as naive CD8 cells, so terminally differentiated effector memory CD45RA+ cells were excluded. All donors were Caucasian adults living in Nashville, Tennessee. This receptor was identified in a man aged 18 to 30 in good health. This chain uses TRBV7-8 with TRBJ2-7, with D uncertain. The sample comprised naive CD8+ T cells sorted from blood. CDR3 sequence reads: CASSLAGRSSYEQYF. CDR3 DNA: TGTGCCAGCAGCTTAGCCGGACGGTCCTCCTACGAGCAGTACTTC.